Following are 27 T cell receptor beta chains from one sample sequenced in a study of identical twins. TCRdb ran MiXCR on the 5' RACE reads and lists one entry per CDR3 protein. This sample has fewer than 900,000 distinct CDR3 sequences, with around 21% found just once. This same sample was also taken into another study, of T cells expressing NK-cell markers.

Sequencing input: PBMCs. The receptors were sampled from a woman between 18 and 29 years old in good health.

In this sample, this clonotype turned up a few times. V usage is TRBV6-5 and J usage is TRBJ2-2; D remains ambiguous. V shed 4 bases and J shed 2 bases, with 20 bases lying between them. This CDR3 is built from 18 residues. Germline CDR1 is MNHEY and CDR2 is SVGAGI. The CDR3 here is CASSSIFGYVPNTGELFF. For the CDR3, the DNA is TGTGCCAGCAGTTCTATTTTTGGATACGTACCTAACACCGGGGAGCTGTTTTTT.

The rearrangement links TRBV7-8 to TRBJ2-1; TRBD1 or TRBD2 may be the D gene (5 bases each). Between the trimmed V and J ends, which lost 5 bases and 13 bases, there was a span of 18 bases. Germline loops: CDR1 SGHVS, CDR2 FQNEAQ. The CDR3 sequence is 13 residues long. CDR3 residues: CASSRAFRDPQFF. The CDR3 region has the DNA TGTGCCAGCAGCCGAGCTTTTAGGGACCCACAGTTCTTC.

The rearrangement uses TRBV5-1 and TRBJ2-1; 9 bases match TRBD2. CDR1 and CDR2 (germline): SGHRS, YFSETQ. The CDR3 is 16 residues long. The ends lost 1 base at V and 7 bases at J; junction bases unmatched: 9. Here the CDR3 reads CASSLRTLAGTNEQFF. The CDR3 DNA follows: TGCGCCAGCAGCTTGAGGACTCTAGCGGGGACGAATGAGCAGTTCTTC.

This clonotype was seen only a few times. The CDR3 nucleotides read TGTGCCAGCAGTCCCAGGGGGCGGCAATCCTACGAGCAGTACTTC. It specifies CASSPRGRQSYEQYF. The chain couples TRBV6-1 to TRBJ2-7; TRBD1 matches 8 bases. The trim removed 5 bases at V and 1 base at J, leaving 7 bases unmatched. The CDR3 length is 15 residues. Germline loops: CDR1 MNHNS, CDR2 SASEGT.

The CDR3 DNA sequence: TGTGCCAGCAGCGCGTGGGGGACTAGCGGGACGGAGACCCAGTACTTC. It specifies CASSAWGTSGTETQYF. The J gene is TRBJ2-5, the V gene TRBV9; 13 nucleotides align to TRBD2. The CDR3 is made up of 16 amino acids. V dropped 3 bases and J dropped 5; count of bases not matched to a gene: 7. CDR1 SGDLS and CDR2 YYNGEE come from the germline V gene.

This clonotype appeared a few times. The chain employs TRBV12-3 or TRBV12-4 and TRBJ2-2; D is undetermined. The CDR3 length is 12 residues. V was pared by 6 bases and J by 6 bases, with 8 bases between. DNA for the CDR3: TGTGCCAGCAGACACGGCTCCGGGGAGCTGTTTTTT. It codes for CASRHGSGELFF.

A word on this clonotype: It may be a read error: a sequence one base away is much more abundant. CDR3 protein: CASSFNDEQFF. Here the CDR3 DNA reads TGTGCCAGCAGCTTTAACGATGAGCAGTTCTTC. The rearrangement joins TRBV13 to TRBJ2-1, with D unclear. CDR1 and CDR2 from the germline V gene are PRHDT and FYEKMQ (reference sequence). CDR3 size: 11 residues. Trimming shortened V by 3 bases and J by 8 bases, and 5 bases separated the two germline ends.

The sample holds a few counts of this clonotype. CDR3 residues: CSVCTSDQETQYF. In nucleotides, the CDR3 is TGCAGCGTATGCACTAGCGACCAAGAGACCCAGTACTTC. The chain is built from TRBV29-1 and TRBJ2-5, with 7 bases matching TRBD2. The germline CDR1 and CDR2 sequences are SQVTM and ANQGSEA. The CDR3 runs 13 residues. J lost 0 bases, V lost 6 bases, and 4 bases had no gene match.

The chain carries TRBV6-1 and TRBJ2-6, with TRBD2 as a possible D gene (6 bases). V was trimmed by 3 bases and J by 1 base, leaving 13 bases between them. This CDR3 has 17 residues. In germline, CDR1 is MNHNS, CDR2 SASEGT. CDR3 bases: TGTGCCAGCAGTGACGACGGGAGCCCTTCTGGGGCCAACGTCCTGACTTTC. It codes for CASSDDGSPSGANVLTF.

The chain employs TRBV5-5 and TRBJ1-2; no reliable D call. The V gene lost 0 bases and the J gene lost 3 bases, with 9 bases spanning the gap. This CDR3 region has 14 residues. Germline CDR1 SGHKS, CDR2 YYEKEE (reference sequence). In DNA form, the CDR3 reads TGTGCCAGCAGCTTGGTCGTCCGGGACTATGGCTACACCTTC. Residues: CASSLVVRDYGYTF.

This clonotype was seen a handful of times. The V gene is TRBV7-9, the J gene TRBJ1-1, with D perhaps matching TRBD1 (6 bases). Trimming removed 4 bases at V and 3 bases at J, with 12 bases between. Per germline, CDR1 SEHNR and CDR2 FQNEAQ (reference sequence). CDR3 size: 14 residues. CDR3 in DNA: TGTGCCAGCAGCTCTTTGGACAGATACACTGAAGCTTTCTTT. It codes for CASSSLDRYTEAFF.

This clonotype was observed a few times. The V call is TRBV15, the J call TRBJ2-5; 15 nucleotides agree with TRBD2. The V and J ends lost 5 bases and 2 bases, in that order; junction bases with no gene match: 3. The CDR3 consists of 16 residues. Germline-derived CDR1 and CDR2 are LNHNV and YYDKDF (reference sequence). The DNA for the CDR3 is TGTGCCACCAGCGGAGGACTAGCGGGGGGGCAAGAGACCCAGTACTTC. Residues: CATSGGLAGGQETQYF.

This clonotype occurred many times. This chain joins TRBV19 and TRBJ1-2; 7 bases are shared with TRBD1. Germline CDR1 reads LNHDA; CDR2 reads SQIVND (reference sequence). After removal of 8 bases from V and 5 bases from J, the junction contained 2 bases not matched to a gene. CDR3 length: 11 residues. The CDR3 reads CASYRGYGYTF. CDR3 nucleotides: TGTGCCAGTTACAGGGGATATGGCTACACCTTC.

At least ten counts were recorded for this clonotype. The chain carries TRBV24-1 and TRBJ2-1, with 9 bases aligning to TRBD1. This CDR3 spans 17 amino acids. Trimming cost V 4 bases and J 0 bases; bases outside gene matches: 6. CDR1 is KGHDR, CDR2 SFDVKD, per germline. DNA of the CDR3: TGTGCCACCAGTGACACCGGGACAGGGAACTCCTACAATGAGCAGTTCTTC. Residues: CATSDTGTGNSYNEQFF.

This clonotype was seen many times. The genes are TRBV2 and TRBJ2-1, with 8 bases lining up with TRBD1. J gave up 2 bases and V 6 bases, and 6 bases lay outside the gene matches. CDR1 SNHLY and CDR2 FYNNEI come from the germline V gene. The CDR3 spans 15 residues. CDR3 residues: CASRPDRGTYNEQFF. CDR3 nucleotides: TGTGCCAGCAGACCTGACAGGGGCACCTACAATGAGCAGTTCTTC.

This clonotype was found many times. This chain joins TRBV5-1 and TRBJ1-2; weak D call: TRBD1 (6 bases). CDR1 is SGHRS and CDR2 is YFSETQ in the germline V gene. This CDR3 has 16 amino acids. Trimming stripped 0 bases from V and 7 bases from J, with 19 bases between. CDR3 in amino acids: CASSLEGGQKVSGYTF. For the CDR3, the DNA is TGCGCCAGCAGCTTGGAAGGCGGACAGAAGGTATCTGGCTACACCTTC.

This clonotype occurred a few times. The gene calls are TRBV20-1 and TRBJ1-3; D gene ambiguous. The CDR3 is made up of 13 amino acids. Germline CDR1 DFQATT, CDR2 SNEGSKA (reference sequence). Trimming shortened V by 6 bases and J by 0 bases, and 9 bases separated the two germline ends. CDR3: CSALEISGNTIYF. CDR3 nucleotide sequence: TGCAGTGCCCTAGAAATCTCTGGAAACACCATATATTTT.

CDR3 in DNA: TGCAGTGCCCCAGAGCGGGACCCCAGCACAGATACGCAGTATTTT. This sequence encodes CSAPERDPSTDTQYF. The chain carries TRBV20-1 and TRBJ2-3; 7 bases fit TRBD2. The length of the CDR3 is 15 residues. Per the germline V gene, CDR1 is DFQATT and CDR2 is SNEGSKA (reference sequence). The J segment lost 0 bases and the V segment lost 6 bases, leaving 9 bases of the junction unmatched.

This chain links TRBV29-1 with TRBJ2-5; D is undetermined. There are 14 residues in the CDR3. Germline CDR1 reads SQVTM; CDR2 reads ANQGSEA. V was cut by 5 bases and J by 3 bases, with 16 bases left in between. CDR3 residues: CSVYYLLAEETQYF. CDR3 DNA sequence: TGCAGCGTTTATTACCTACTTGCGGAAGAGACCCAGTACTTC.

V gene TRBV7-2 combines with J gene TRBJ2-3; 8 nucleotides agree with TRBD2. This CDR3 region has 14 residues. CDR1 is SGHTA, CDR2 FQGNSA, per germline. J was trimmed by 5 bases and V by 5 bases; bases with no gene match: 6. CDR3 DNA: TGTGCCAGCAGCCCCCGGGGGGGGCTAGATACGCAGTATTTT. Translation: CASSPRGGLDTQYF.

V gene TRBV20-1 combines with J gene TRBJ2-4; possible D gene TRBD1, 8 bases. Germline V gives CDR1 DFQATT, CDR2 SNEGSKA (reference sequence). The V and J ends lost 2 bases and 0 bases respectively, with 17 bases between them. CDR3 length equals 17 residues. For the CDR3, the DNA is TGCAGTGCTAGAAACAAACAGGGGGGGCTAGCCAAAAACATTCAGTACTTC. Residues: CSARNKQGGLAKNIQYF.

V is TRBV13 and J is TRBJ2-2, with D tentatively TRBD2 (6 bases). The CDR3 consists of 15 residues. CDR1 is PRHDT, CDR2 FYEKMQ, per germline (reference sequence). Trimming cost V 6 bases and J 0 bases, with 11 bases left between them. CDR3 DNA: TGTGCCAGCAGTCGTCCGGGGGCGAACACCGGGGAGCTGTTTTTT. This codes for CASSRPGANTGELFF.

This clonotype was observed a handful of times. The chain couples TRBV6-1 to TRBJ1-1, with 8 bases identical to TRBD1. The CDR3 contains 14 residues. Germline assignment: CDR1 MNHNS and CDR2 SASEGT. Losses at the gene ends were 6 bases for V and 5 bases for J; bases not matched to a gene: 8. The CDR3 loop reads CASSRQGQGTEAFF. As DNA, the CDR3 is TGTGCCAGCAGCCGACAGGGGCAGGGTACTGAAGCTTTCTTT.

The chain has TRBV2 and TRBJ1-1; D might be TRBD1 (5 bases). The CDR3 covers 13 residues. Germline V gives CDR1 SNHLY, CDR2 FYNNEI. V shed 6 bases and J shed 0 bases, with 8 bases lying between them. Here the CDR3 reads CASRGEVNTEAFF. CDR3 nucleotides: TGTGCCAGCAGAGGGGAAGTGAACACTGAAGCTTTCTTT.

The V call is TRBV5-1, the J call TRBJ1-1; TRBD1 is a possible D gene (5 bases). Germline CDR1 reads SGHRS; CDR2 reads YFSETQ. The CDR3 has 12 residues. Trimming took 4 bases from V and 7 from J, leaving 11 bases between them. The CDR3 protein is CASSTGHVEAFF. CDR3 sequence (DNA): TGCGCCAGCAGCACCGGACATGTTGAAGCTTTCTTT. The whole variable domain, filled in from reference TRBV5-1 and TRBJ1-1, reads KAGVTQTPRYLIKTRGQQVTLSCSPISGHRSVSWYQQTPGQGLQFLFEYFSETQRNKGNFPGRFSGRQFSNSRSEMNVSTLELGDSALYLCASSTGHVEAFFGQGTRLTVV.

The chain combines TRBV4-3 with TRBJ2-5, with 10 bases fitting TRBD1. Germline values: CDR1 LGHNA, CDR2 YSLEER. V shed 3 bases and J 6 bases; nucleotides not matched to a gene: 16. This CDR3 region has 18 residues. The CDR3 loop reads CASSQNPGQGYFQQTQYF. CDR3 DNA: TGCGCCAGCAGCCAGAATCCGGGACAGGGGTATTTTCAGCAGACCCAGTACTTC.

This clonotype was picked up many times. V usage is TRBV12-3 or TRBV12-4 and J usage is TRBJ1-4; unclear D gene. V was pared by 3 bases and J by 7 bases, with 9 bases between. CDR3 length: 13 residues. CDR3 loop: CASSFRVTEKLFF. The CDR3 coding sequence is TGTGCCAGCAGTTTTCGGGTCACTGAAAAACTGTTTTTT.